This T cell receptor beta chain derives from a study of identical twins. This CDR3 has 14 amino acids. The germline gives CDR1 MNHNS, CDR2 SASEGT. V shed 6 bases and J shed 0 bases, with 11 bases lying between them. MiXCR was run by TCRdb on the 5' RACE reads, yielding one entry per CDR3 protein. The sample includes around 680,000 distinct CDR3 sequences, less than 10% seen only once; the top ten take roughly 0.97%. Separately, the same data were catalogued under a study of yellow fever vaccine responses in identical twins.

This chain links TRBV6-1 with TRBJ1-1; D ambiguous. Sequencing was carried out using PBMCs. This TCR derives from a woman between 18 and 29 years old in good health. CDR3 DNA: TGTGCCAGCAGGATGGGGAATCTGAACACTGAAGCTTTCTTT. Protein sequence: CASRMGNLNTEAFF.